Sequencing of this TCR beta chain was carried out in a study of naive and memory T cell subsets. Two oligonucleotides, mixed equimolar, formed the beta constant-region primer covering TRBC1 and TRBC2. The ligated cDNA underwent four PCR rounds using SP2 and nested alpha and beta constant-region primers. TCRdb reprocessed the UMI-ligation and nested PCR reads via MiXCR and lists one record per CDR3 protein. The sample includes about 90,000 distinct CDR3 sequences, 5.5% to 8.5% of them seen just once. This CDR3 is 15 amino acids long. Germline V CDR1 and CDR2: SGHTA, FQGNSA. After removal of 5 bases from V and 8 bases from J, the junction contained 9 bases not matched to a gene. Many counts were recorded for this clonotype. Its antigen is not identified. Study-wide points: Diversity fell and Gini index rose from naive through CM, EM, EMRA. Over 85% of naive TCR sequences appeared only once, unlike memory subsets.

This sequence joins TRBV7-2 and TRBJ1-5, with 10 nucleotides matching TRBD1. The sequenced material came from central memory CD4+ T cells from blood. The receptor's source is a human donor in good health. Here the CDR3 DNA reads TGTGCCAGCAGCGTGGGACAGGGGCGATCAGAGCCCCAGCATTTT. It codes for CASSVGQGRSEPQHF.